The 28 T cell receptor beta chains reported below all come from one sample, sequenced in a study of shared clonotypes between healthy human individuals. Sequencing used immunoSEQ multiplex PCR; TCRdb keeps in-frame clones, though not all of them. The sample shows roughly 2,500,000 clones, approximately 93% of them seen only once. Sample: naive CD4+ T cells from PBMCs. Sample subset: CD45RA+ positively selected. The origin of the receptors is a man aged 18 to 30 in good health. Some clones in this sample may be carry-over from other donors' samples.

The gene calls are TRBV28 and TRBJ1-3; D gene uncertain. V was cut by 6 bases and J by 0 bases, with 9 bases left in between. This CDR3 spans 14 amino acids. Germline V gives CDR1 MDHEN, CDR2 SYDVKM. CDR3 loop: CASSVVFSGNTIYF. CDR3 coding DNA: TGTGCCAGCAGCGTAGTTTTCTCTGGAAACACCATATATTTT.

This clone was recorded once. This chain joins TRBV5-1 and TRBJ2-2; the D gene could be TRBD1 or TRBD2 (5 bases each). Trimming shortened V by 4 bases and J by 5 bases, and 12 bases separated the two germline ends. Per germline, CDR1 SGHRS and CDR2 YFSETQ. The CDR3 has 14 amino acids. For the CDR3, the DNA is TGCGCCAGCAGCGGGGGTCTGGTAACCGGGGAGCTGTTTTTT. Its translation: CASSGGLVTGELFF.

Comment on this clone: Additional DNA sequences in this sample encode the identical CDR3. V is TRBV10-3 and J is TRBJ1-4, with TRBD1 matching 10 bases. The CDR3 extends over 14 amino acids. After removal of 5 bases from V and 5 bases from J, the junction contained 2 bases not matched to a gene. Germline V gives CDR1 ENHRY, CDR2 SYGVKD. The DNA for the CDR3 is TGTGCCATCAGTCCGGGACAGGGGAATGAAAAACTGTTTTTT. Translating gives CAISPGQGNEKLFF.

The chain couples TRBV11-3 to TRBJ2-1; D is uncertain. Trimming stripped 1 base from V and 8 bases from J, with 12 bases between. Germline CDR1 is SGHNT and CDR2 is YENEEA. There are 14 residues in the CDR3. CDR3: CASSLGSWSDEQFF. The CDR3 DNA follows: TGTGCCAGCAGCTTAGGGTCATGGTCTGATGAGCAGTTCTTC. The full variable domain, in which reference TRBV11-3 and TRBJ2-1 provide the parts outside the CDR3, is EAGVVQSPRYKIIEKKQPVAFWCNPISGHNTLYWYLQNLGQGPELLIRYENEEAVDDSQLPKDRFSAERLKGVDSTLKIQPAELGDSAVYLCASSLGSWSDEQFFGPGTRLTVL.

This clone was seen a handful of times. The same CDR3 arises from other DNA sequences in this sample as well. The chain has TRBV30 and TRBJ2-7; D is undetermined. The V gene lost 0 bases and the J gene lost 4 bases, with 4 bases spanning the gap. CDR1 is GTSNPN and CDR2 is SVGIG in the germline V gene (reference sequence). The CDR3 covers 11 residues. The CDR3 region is CAWSVRYEQYF. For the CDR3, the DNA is TGTGCCTGGAGTGTACGGTACGAGCAGTACTTC.

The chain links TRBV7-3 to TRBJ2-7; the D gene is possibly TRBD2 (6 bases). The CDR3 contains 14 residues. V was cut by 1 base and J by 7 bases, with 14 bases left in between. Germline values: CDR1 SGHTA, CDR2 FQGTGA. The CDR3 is CASSLSLVGGEQYF. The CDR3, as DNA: TGTGCCAGCAGCTTAAGTCTTGTCGGGGGAGAGCAGTACTTC.

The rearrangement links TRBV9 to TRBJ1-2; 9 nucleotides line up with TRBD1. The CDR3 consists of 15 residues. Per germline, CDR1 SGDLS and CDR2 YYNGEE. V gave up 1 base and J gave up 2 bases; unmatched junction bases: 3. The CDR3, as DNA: TGTGCCAGCAGCGTACGGGACAGGGTAAACTATGGCTACACCTTC. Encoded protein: CASSVRDRVNYGYTF.

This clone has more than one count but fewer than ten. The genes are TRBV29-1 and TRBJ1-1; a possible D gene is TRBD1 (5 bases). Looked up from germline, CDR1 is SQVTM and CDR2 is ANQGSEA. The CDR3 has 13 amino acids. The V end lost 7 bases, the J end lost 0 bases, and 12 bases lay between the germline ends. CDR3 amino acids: CSGEDILNTEAFF. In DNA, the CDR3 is TGCAGCGGTGAGGACATACTGAACACTGAAGCTTTCTTT. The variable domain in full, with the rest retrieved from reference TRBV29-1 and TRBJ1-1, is SAVISQKPSRDICQRGTSLTIQCQVDSQVTMMFWYRQQPGQSLTLIATANQGSEATYESGFVIDKFPISRPNLTFSTLTVSNMSPEDSSIYLCSGEDILNTEAFFGQGTRLTVV.

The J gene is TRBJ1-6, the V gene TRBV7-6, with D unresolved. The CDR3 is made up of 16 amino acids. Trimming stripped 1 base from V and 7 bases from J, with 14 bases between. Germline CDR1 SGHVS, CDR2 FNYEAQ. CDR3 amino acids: CASSLEARSANSPLHF. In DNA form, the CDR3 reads TGTGCCAGCAGCTTAGAGGCCAGGTCGGCCAATTCACCCCTCCACTTT.

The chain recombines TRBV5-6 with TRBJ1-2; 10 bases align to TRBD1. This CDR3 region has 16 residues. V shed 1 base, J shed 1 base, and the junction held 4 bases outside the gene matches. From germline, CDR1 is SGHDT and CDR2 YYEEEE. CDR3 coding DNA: TGTGCCAGCAGCTTGTATGGGACAGGGGATAACTATGGCTACACCTTC. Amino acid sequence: CASSLYGTGDNYGYTF.

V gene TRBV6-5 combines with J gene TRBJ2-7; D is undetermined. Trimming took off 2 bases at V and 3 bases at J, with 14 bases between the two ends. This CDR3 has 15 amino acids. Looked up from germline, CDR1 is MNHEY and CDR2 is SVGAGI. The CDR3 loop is CASSYPKVKGYEQYF. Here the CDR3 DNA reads TGTGCCAGCAGTTACCCGAAGGTTAAGGGCTACGAGCAGTACTTC.

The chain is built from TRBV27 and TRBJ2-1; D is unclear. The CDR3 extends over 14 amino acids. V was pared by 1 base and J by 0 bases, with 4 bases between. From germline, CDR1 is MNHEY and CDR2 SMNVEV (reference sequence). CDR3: CASSLYGSYNEQFF. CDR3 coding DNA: TGTGCCAGCAGTTTATACGGCTCCTACAATGAGCAGTTCTTC.

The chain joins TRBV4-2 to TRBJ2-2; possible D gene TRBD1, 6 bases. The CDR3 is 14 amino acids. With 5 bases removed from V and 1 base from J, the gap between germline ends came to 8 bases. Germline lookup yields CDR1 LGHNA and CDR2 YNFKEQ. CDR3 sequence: CASSSTGNTGELFF. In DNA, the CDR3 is TGTGCCAGCAGCTCGACAGGGAACACCGGGGAGCTGTTTTTT.

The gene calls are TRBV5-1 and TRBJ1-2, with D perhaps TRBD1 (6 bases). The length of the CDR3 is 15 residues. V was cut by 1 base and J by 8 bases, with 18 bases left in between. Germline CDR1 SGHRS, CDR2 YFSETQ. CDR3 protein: CASSLSQGDSIGYTF. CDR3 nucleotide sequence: TGCGCCAGCAGCTTGTCACAGGGCGACTCAATAGGCTACACCTTC.

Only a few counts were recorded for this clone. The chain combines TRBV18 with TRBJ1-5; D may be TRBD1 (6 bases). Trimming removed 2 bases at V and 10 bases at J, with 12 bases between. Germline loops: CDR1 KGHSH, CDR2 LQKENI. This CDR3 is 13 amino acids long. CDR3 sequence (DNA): TGTGCCAGCTCACCATCAGGGGCAGAACCCCAGCATTTT. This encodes CASSPSGAEPQHF.

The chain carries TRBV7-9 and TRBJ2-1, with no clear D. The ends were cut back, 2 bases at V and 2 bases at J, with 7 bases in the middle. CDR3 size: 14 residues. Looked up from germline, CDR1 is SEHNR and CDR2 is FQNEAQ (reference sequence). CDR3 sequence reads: CASSLIRTYNEQFF. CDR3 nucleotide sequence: TGTGCCAGCAGCTTAATACGGACCTACAATGAGCAGTTCTTC.

CDR3 in amino acids: CATSRPPLGAGSGDTQYF. In nucleotides, the CDR3 is TGTGCCACCAGCAGACCCCCGTTAGGGGCAGGGAGTGGAGATACGCAGTATTTT. The V call is TRBV15, the J call TRBJ2-3, with D perhaps TRBD1 or TRBD2 (5 bases each). Germline lookup yields CDR1 LNHNV and CDR2 YYDKDF (reference sequence). The CDR3 has 18 amino acids. V lost 2 bases, J lost 5 bases, and 23 bases lay in between.

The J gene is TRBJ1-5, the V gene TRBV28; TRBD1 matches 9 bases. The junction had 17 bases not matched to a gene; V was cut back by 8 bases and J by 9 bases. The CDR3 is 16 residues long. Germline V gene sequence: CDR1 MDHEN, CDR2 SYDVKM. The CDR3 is CASASLVGQGLRPQHF. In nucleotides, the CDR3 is TGTGCCAGCGCCTCGCTGGTGGGACAGGGCCTTAGGCCCCAGCATTTT.

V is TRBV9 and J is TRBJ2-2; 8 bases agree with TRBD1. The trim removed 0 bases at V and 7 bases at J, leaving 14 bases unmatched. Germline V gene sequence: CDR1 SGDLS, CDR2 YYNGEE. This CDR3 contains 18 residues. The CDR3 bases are TGTGCCAGCAGCGTAGCCCCCGTGCGGCAGGGGGCGTTCGGGGAGCTGTTTTTT. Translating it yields CASSVAPVRQGAFGELFF.

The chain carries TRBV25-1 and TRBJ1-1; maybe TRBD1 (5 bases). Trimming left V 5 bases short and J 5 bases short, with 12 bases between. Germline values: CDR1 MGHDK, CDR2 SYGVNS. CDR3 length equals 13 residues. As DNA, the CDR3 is TGTGCCAGCAGTAAGGTCAGGGAAACTGAAGCTTTCTTT. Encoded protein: CASSKVRETEAFF.

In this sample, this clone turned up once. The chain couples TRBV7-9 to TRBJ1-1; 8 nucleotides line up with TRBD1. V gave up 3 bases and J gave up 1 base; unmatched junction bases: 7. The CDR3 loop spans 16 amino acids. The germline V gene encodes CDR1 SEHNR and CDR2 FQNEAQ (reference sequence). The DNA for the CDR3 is TGTGCCAGCAGCTTCCAAACCGGGACAGGGAACACTGAAGCTTTCTTT. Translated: CASSFQTGTGNTEAFF.

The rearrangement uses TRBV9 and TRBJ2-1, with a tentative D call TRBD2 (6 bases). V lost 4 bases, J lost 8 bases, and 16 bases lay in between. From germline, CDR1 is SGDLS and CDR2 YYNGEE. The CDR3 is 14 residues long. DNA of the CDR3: TGTGCCAGCAGCAGTACGGGACTTAACCATGAGCAGTTCTTC. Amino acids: CASSSTGLNHEQFF.

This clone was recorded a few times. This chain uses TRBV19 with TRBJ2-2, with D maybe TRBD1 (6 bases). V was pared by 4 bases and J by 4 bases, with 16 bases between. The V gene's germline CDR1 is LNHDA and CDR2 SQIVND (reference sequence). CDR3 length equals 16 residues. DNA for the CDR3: TGTGCCAGTAGTAAAGGTACAGGGACGATCACCGGGGAGCTGTTTTTT. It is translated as CASSKGTGTITGELFF.

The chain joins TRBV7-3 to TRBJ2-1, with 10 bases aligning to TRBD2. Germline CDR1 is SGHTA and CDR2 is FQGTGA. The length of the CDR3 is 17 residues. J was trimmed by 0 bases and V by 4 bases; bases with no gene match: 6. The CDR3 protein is CASSSASGSPSYNEQFF. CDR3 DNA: TGTGCCAGCAGCTCGGCTAGCGGGAGTCCCTCCTACAATGAGCAGTTCTTC.

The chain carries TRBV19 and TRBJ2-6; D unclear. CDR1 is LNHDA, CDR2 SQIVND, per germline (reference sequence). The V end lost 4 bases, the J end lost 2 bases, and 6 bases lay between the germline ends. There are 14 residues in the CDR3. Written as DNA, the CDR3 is TGTGCCAGTAGTACGGTCACTGGGGCCAACGTCCTGACTTTC. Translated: CASSTVTGANVLTF.

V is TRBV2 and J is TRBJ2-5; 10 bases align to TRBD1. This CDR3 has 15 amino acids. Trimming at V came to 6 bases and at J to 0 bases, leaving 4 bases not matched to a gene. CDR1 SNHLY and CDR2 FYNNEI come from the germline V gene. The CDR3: CASRRDRGNQETQYF. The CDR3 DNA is TGTGCCAGCAGGAGGGACAGGGGAAACCAAGAGACCCAGTACTTC.

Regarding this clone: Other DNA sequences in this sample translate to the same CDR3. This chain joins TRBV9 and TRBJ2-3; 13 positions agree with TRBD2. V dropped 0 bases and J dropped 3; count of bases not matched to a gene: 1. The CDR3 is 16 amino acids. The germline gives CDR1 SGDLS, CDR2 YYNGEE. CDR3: CASSVGLAGGTDTQYF. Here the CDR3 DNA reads TGTGCCAGCAGCGTAGGACTAGCGGGAGGTACAGATACGCAGTATTTT.

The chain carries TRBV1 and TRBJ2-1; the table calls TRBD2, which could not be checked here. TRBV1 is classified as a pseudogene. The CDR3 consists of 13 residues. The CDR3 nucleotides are TGCACCAGCAGCCAGGGGGGGCGGAATGAGCAGTTCTTC. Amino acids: CTSSQGGRNEQFF.